This is a list of T cell receptor beta chains from one sample in a study of blood T cell repertoires in COVID-19. This table comes from immunoSEQ multiplex PCR, and its TCRdb copy is limited to in-frame clones, with some not included. The repertoire holds around 130,000 clones, with 84% as singletons. Source material: peripheral blood. These receptor sequences come from a man aged 25 to 40 with COVID-19, enrolled during active disease. Each CDR3 is given with its conserved first and last residue. D genes are given only for firm matches. Size tells how often a clone was seen (once, few, many) or the class of an expanded clone, and some rows leave it out.

J gene | V gene | D gene | clone size | CDR3 DNA | CDR3 protein
TRBJ2-5 | TRBV7-9 | . | . | TGTGCCAGCAGCTACCCGGAGTTGGCCAATTCGCAGGAGACCCAGTACTTC | CASSYPELANSQETQYF
TRBJ2-5 | TRBV2 | TRBD2 | . | TGTGCCAGCAGTGAAATGGTTATAGCGGGAGGGCCACGAGAGACCCAGTACTTC | CASSEMVIAGGPRETQYF
TRBJ2-2 | TRBV10-3 | . | once | TGTGCCATCAGTGTCTCACAGGGCAGGGAGCTGTTTTTT | CAISVSQGRELFF
TRBJ2-7 | TRBV4-1 | . | . | TGCGCCAGCAGCCTTCGGGGGGCAGAGCAGTACTTC | CASSLRGAEQYF
TRBJ1-1 | TRBV30 | . | . | TGTGCCTGGAGTTTACAGGGGAACACTGAAGCTTTCTTT | CAWSLQGNTEAFF
TRBJ2-3 | TRBV18 | TRBD1 | . | TGTGCCAGCTCACCGAACGGACAGGGATCCACAGATACGCAGTATTTT | CASSPNGQGSTDTQYF
TRBJ2-1 | TRBV19 | TRBD1 | . | TGTGCCAGTAGTTTGGGACAGTACTACAATGAGCAGTTCTTC | CASSLGQYYNEQFF
TRBJ2-1 | TRBV5-1 | . | . | TGCGCCAGCAGCTTGGAACAGGGTTTGACCAATGAGCAGTTCTTC | CASSLEQGLTNEQFF
TRBJ2-7 | TRBV2 | . | . | TGTGCCAGCAGTGAAGACACCCACTACGAGCAGTACTTC | CASSEDTHYEQYF
TRBJ2-3 | TRBV19 | . | . | TGTGCCAGTAGTCCTAAACTAGCCTCGGATACGCAGTATTTT | CASSPKLASDTQYF
TRBJ2-7 | TRBV28 | . | many | TGTGCCAGCAGTTTAAGGTCGTCAGGGAAAAACTACGAGCAGTACTTC | CASSLRSSGKNYEQYF